This TCR beta chain came from a study of regulatory T cells in long-lasting Graves disease. Findings and caveats of the study: Persistent disease preferred TRBV28, TRBJ1-2 and TRBJ2-5.

The sample holds many counts of this clonotype. Its antigen is not known. Time point defined: newly diagnosed GD, antithyroid drugs for less than 3 months. Preparation of the TCR library used RNA extracted from PBMCs. All patients originated from an endocrinology department located in Xi'an, China. TCR beta libraries were built with iRepertoire HTBI primers and Arm-PCR of CDR3 regions. TCRdb redid the calling of the multiplex PCR reads with MiXCR, one entry per CDR3 protein. The data show around 500,000 distinct CDR3 sequences, around 12% seen once. J was trimmed by 6 bases and V by 4 bases; bases with no gene match: 13. The CDR3 runs to 17 residues. In germline, CDR1 is LNHDA, CDR2 SQIVND (reference sequence). These data were also reused for a study on T cells in Graves' hyperthyroidism and ophthalmopathy.

The V call is TRBV19, the J call TRBJ2-1, with 9 bases identical to TRBD2. The source was peripheral blood mononuclear cells (PBMCs), collected at new diagnosis, from a patient treated with antithyroid drugs. This receptor was taken from a woman aged 30 to 39 with Graves disease. The CDR3 spells CASSSYNGLALPNEQFF. Written as DNA, the CDR3 is TGTGCCAGTAGTAGTTATAACGGACTAGCGTTGCCCAATGAGCAGTTCTTC.